This T cell receptor (beta chain) stems from a study of beta chain features in type 1 diabetes. Study-level findings and limits: TCRB CDR3s were moderately but significantly shorter in Type 1 diabetes patients in all four CD4+ subsets. The influence of HLA type on TCRB rearrangement stayed undetermined. VDJ junctions in type 1 diabetes patients carried more deletions and fewer insertions. Patients' naive, central memory and regulatory TCRB repertoires appeared more alike than those of healthy donors.

A remark on this clone: Antigen unknown.

cDNA synthesis used the whole RNA isolate, giving expressed TCRB sequences. TCRdb keeps only in-frame clones here, not all; method: immunoSEQ multiplex PCR. The sample has 150,000 to 200,000 clones, around 63% seen once. Using CD45RO/CCR7/CD25/CD127/CD95/CD27, CD4+ naive, central memory, regulatory and stem cell-like memory cells were sorted. Deletions cut 0 bases from V and 1 base from J, with 12 bases between. CDR3 length: 16 residues. Germline values: CDR1 SGDLS, CDR2 YYNGEE. The chain has TRBV9 and TRBJ2-3; either TRBD1 or TRBD2 may fit D (6 bases each). This clonotype originated in a man under 40 with type 1 diabetes. The specimen was naive CD4+ T cells from blood. CDR3 nucleotide sequence: TGTGCCAGCAGCGTAGATCGGGGGCATGGCACAGATACGCAGTATTTT. Translating it yields CASSVDRGHGTDTQYF.